A single sample gave rise to the 31 T cell receptor beta chains below, sequenced in a study of T cells and Merkel cell carcinoma outcomes. This table comes from immunoSEQ multiplex PCR, and its TCRdb copy is limited to in-frame clones, with some not included. Of 5,000 to 7,000 clones listed, 60% to 80% are singletons. The sequenced sample was tumor tissue from Merkel cell carcinoma. These receptors were collected from a human donor with Merkel cell carcinoma.

The gene calls are TRBV10-2 and TRBJ2-3; 9 nucleotides match TRBD2. V lost 7 bases and J lost 1; bases outside the gene matches: 3. This CDR3 comprises 14 residues. The germline CDR1 and CDR2 sequences are WSHSY and SAAADI. CDR3 region: CASIAGDGTDTQYF. In DNA form, the CDR3 reads TGCGCCAGCATAGCGGGAGACGGCACAGATACGCAGTATTTT.

This chain joins TRBV5-1 and TRBJ2-7; TRBD2 might be the D (6 bases). Germline V gene lookup returns CDR1 SGHRS and CDR2 YFSETQ. The CDR3 runs 15 residues. Trimming removed 0 bases at V and 7 bases at J, with 17 bases between. The CDR3 region is CASSLGGTDALEQYF. CDR3 coding DNA: TGCGCCAGCAGCTTGGGGGGGACTGATGCCCTTGAGCAGTACTTC.

There are a few counts of this clone. The rearrangement uses TRBV4-1 and TRBJ1-1, with 7 bases lining up with TRBD1. V trimming: 8 bases; J trimming: 1 base; junction bases outside the gene matches: 7. From germline, CDR1 is MGHRA and CDR2 YSYEKL. The CDR3 extends over 14 amino acids. The CDR3 here is CASRPGQPNTEAFF. As DNA, the CDR3 is TGCGCCAGCCGTCCGGGACAGCCGAACACTGAAGCTTTCTTT.

This clone was seen only once. Other nucleotide sequences from this sample produce the same CDR3. The genes are TRBV28 and TRBJ1-1, with a possible D match to TRBD1 (5 bases). CDR3 length equals 14 residues. V gave up 3 bases and J gave up 4 bases, with 12 bases separating them. Germline assignment: CDR1 MDHEN and CDR2 SYDVKM. CDR3: CASSFPGRGTEAFF. In DNA, the CDR3 is TGTGCCAGCAGTTTCCCAGGGAGAGGCACTGAAGCTTTCTTT.

The chain employs TRBV6-1 and TRBJ1-4; D is unresolved. Germline loops: CDR1 MNHNS, CDR2 SASEGT. The CDR3 is 14 residues long. V was pared by 1 base and J by 4 bases, with 7 bases between. CDR3 coding DNA: TGTGCCAGCAGTGAAGTGGGAGGTAATGAAAAACTGTTTTTT. Its protein is CASSEVGGNEKLFF.

The genes are TRBV5-1 and TRBJ2-1; possibly TRBD2 for D (6 bases). CDR3 length equals 13 residues. Per germline, CDR1 SGHRS and CDR2 YFSETQ. The V gene lost 4 bases and the J gene lost 9 bases, with 14 bases spanning the gap. CDR3 residues: CASSGPGAGEQFF. Here the CDR3 DNA reads TGCGCCAGCAGCGGACCGGGAGCGGGTGAGCAGTTCTTC.

The chain links TRBV29-1 to TRBJ2-7; weak D call: TRBD1 (7 bases). Trimming shortened V by 4 bases and J by 4 bases, and 11 bases separated the two germline ends. Germline V lookup: CDR1 SQVTM, CDR2 ANQGSEA. CDR3 length equals 12 residues. The CDR3 protein is CSVGRGPYEQYF. CDR3 nucleotides: TGCAGCGTTGGGAGGGGGCCATACGAGCAGTACTTC.

V usage is TRBV27 and J usage is TRBJ2-1; D possibly uses TRBD1 or TRBD2 (5 bases each). Trimming took off 7 bases at V and 12 bases at J, with 22 bases between the two ends. The CDR3 loop spans 14 amino acids. CDR1 and CDR2 from the germline V gene are MNHEY and SMNVEV (reference sequence). The CDR3 reads CASTTAGWGSVQFF. The CDR3, as DNA: TGTGCCAGCACTACTGCTGGTTGGGGGTCGGTGCAGTTCTTC.

The chain employs TRBV7-9 and TRBJ2-3; weak D call: TRBD1 (5 bases). The germline V and J ends were trimmed by 5 bases and 4 bases, with 13 bases remaining between them. This CDR3 comprises 14 residues. Germline CDR1 and CDR2: SEHNR and FQNEAQ (reference sequence). Here the CDR3 reads CASSPSDSSDTQYF. The CDR3 nucleotides are TGTGCCAGCAGCCCTTCCGACAGTTCAGATACGCAGTATTTT.

Remarks on this clone: At one end the junction does not follow the germline gene, possibly because of a read error. The chain is built from TRBV25-1 and TRBJ2-2, with TRBD2 as a possible D gene (5 bases). This CDR3 is built from 16 residues. In germline, CDR1 is MGHDK, CDR2 SYGVNS. The CDR3 nucleotides are TGTGCCAGCACTACCGGTAGGGCGCCGAACACCGGGAAGCTGTTTTTT. Residues: CASTTGRAPNTGKLFF.

CDR3 loop: CASSRTGPNQPQHF. The CDR3, as DNA: TGTGCCAGCAGCCGGACAGGGCCCAATCAGCCCCAGCATTTT. The chain uses TRBV7-9 and TRBJ1-5, with 8 bases matching TRBD1. The CDR3 has 14 residues. The V segment lost 5 bases and the J segment 3 bases; nucleotides outside the gene matches: 3. The germline CDR1 and CDR2 sequences are SEHNR and FQNEAQ (reference sequence).

This clone was found a few times. The chain has TRBV6-5 and TRBJ2-2; 9 bases align to TRBD1. Germline assignment: CDR1 MNHEY and CDR2 SVGAGI. The CDR3 spans 14 residues. V lost 5 bases, J lost 6 bases, and 4 bases stayed unmatched. CDR3 nucleotide sequence: TGTGCCAGCAGTCGACGACAGGGGGCCGGGGAGCTGTTTTTT. This codes for CASSRRQGAGELFF.

V gene TRBV13 combines with J gene TRBJ2-5; maybe TRBD2 (5 bases). Trimming removed 6 bases from V and 1 base from J, with 18 bases in between. The V gene's germline CDR1 is PRHDT and CDR2 FYEKMQ (reference sequence). The CDR3 contains 16 residues. CDR3 sequence: CASSRSAAGTQETQYF. The CDR3 nucleotides read TGTGCCAGCAGTAGGAGTGCGGCGGGCACCCAAGAGACCCAGTACTTC. Full variable domain (remainder filled in from reference TRBV13 and TRBJ2-5): AAGVIQSPRHLIKEKRETATLKCYPIPRHDTVYWYQQGPGQDPQFLISFYEKMQSDKGSIPDRFSAQQFSDYHSELNMSSLELGDSALYFCASSRSAAGTQETQYFGPGTRLLVL.

V gene TRBV5-4 combines with J gene TRBJ2-5; D not certain. The CDR3 is made up of 15 amino acids. Germline V gives CDR1 SGHNT, CDR2 YYREEE (reference sequence). V was trimmed by 2 bases and J by 4 bases, leaving 15 bases between them. CDR3: CASSFTTISPETQYF. CDR3 bases: TGTGCCAGCAGCTTTACTACTATAAGTCCAGAGACCCAGTACTTC.

V and J are TRBV18 and TRBJ2-7; 10 bases map to TRBD1. CDR1 KGHSH and CDR2 LQKENI come from the germline V gene. J lost 5 bases, V lost 3 bases, and 4 bases had no gene match. The CDR3 loop spans 14 amino acids. The CDR3 region is CASSPRQGANEQYF. The CDR3 coding sequence is TGTGCCAGCTCACCGAGACAGGGGGCGAACGAGCAGTACTTC. The full variable domain, in which reference TRBV18 and TRBJ2-7 provide the parts outside the CDR3, is NAGVMQNPRHLVRRRGQEARLRCSPMKGHSHVYWYRQLPEEGLKFMVYLQKENIIDESGMPKERFSAEFPKEGPSILRIQQVVRGDSAAYFCASSPRQGANEQYFGPGTRLTVT.

This rearrangement joins TRBV2 to TRBJ2-7; D uncertain. The CDR3 sequence is 12 residues long. V dropped 7 bases and J dropped 0 bases, with 7 bases sitting between them. CDR1 SNHLY and CDR2 FYNNEI come from the germline V gene. The CDR3: CASNGDSYEQYF. CDR3 coding DNA: TGTGCCAGCAACGGAGACTCCTACGAGCAGTACTTC.

The J gene is TRBJ1-6, the V gene TRBV5-1, with D hard to call. V lost 4 bases to trimming and J lost 7 bases, with 18 bases between them. The CDR3 extends over 16 amino acids. CDR1 is SGHRS and CDR2 is YFSETQ in the germline V gene. The CDR3 reads CASSPLLSKGNSPLHF. The CDR3 region has the DNA TGCGCCAGCAGCCCCTTGCTAAGCAAAGGGAATTCACCCCTCCACTTT. The full variable domain, its missing parts supplied by reference TRBV5-1 and TRBJ1-6, is KAGVTQTPRYLIKTRGQQVTLSCSPISGHRSVSWYQQTPGQGLQFLFEYFSETQRNKGNFPGRFSGRQFSNSRSEMNVSTLELGDSALYLCASSPLLSKGNSPLHFGNGTRLTVT.

Comments on this clone: This sequence may be a read error, since a much larger clone differs from it by one base. V is TRBV10-2 and J is TRBJ1-6; D is perhaps TRBD1 (5 bases). The CDR3 spans 16 residues. Germline values: CDR1 WSHSY, CDR2 SAAADI. V lost 4 bases and J 6 bases, leaving 16 bases between the germline ends. CDR3 sequence (DNA): TGCGCCAGCAGTGTCCGGGACGCTGGGATTAATTCACCCCTCCACTTT. Protein product: CASSVRDAGINSPLHF.

The V gene is TRBV5-4, the J gene TRBJ1-4, with 9 nucleotides matching TRBD1. Germline-derived CDR1 and CDR2 are SGHNT and YYREEE (reference sequence). Germline trimming cut 0 bases from V and 7 bases from J; bases unmatched to any gene: 4. This CDR3 is 15 amino acids long. The CDR3 nucleotides are TGTGCCAGCAGCTTGGGGGGACAGGGCTCTGAAAAACTGTTTTTT. Translating it yields CASSLGGQGSEKLFF.

The V call is TRBV29-1, the J call TRBJ1-4; the match to TRBD1 covers 7 bases. The V gene's germline CDR1 is SQVTM and CDR2 ANQGSEA. The V gene end was trimmed by 3 bases and the J gene end by 7 bases; junction bases not matched to a gene: 5. CDR3 length: 13 residues. CDR3 in amino acids: CSVETGRSEKLFF. The DNA of the CDR3 is TGCAGCGTTGAGACAGGGAGGAGTGAAAAACTGTTTTTT. The full variable domain, its missing parts supplied by reference TRBV29-1 and TRBJ1-4, is SAVISQKPSRDICQRGTSLTIQCQVDSQVTMMFWYRQQPGQSLTLIATANQGSEATYESGFVIDKFPISRPNLTFSTLTVSNMSPEDSSIYLCSVETGRSEKLFFGSGTQLSVL.

This chain joins TRBV2 and TRBJ1-5; no firm D call. This CDR3 region has 13 residues. The V and J ends lost 4 bases and 6 bases respectively, with 10 bases between them. The germline V gene encodes CDR1 SNHLY and CDR2 FYNNEI. The CDR3 region is CASSVYQGQPQHF. DNA for the CDR3: TGTGCCAGCAGTGTTTACCAAGGTCAGCCCCAGCATTTT.

For the CDR3, the DNA is TGCAGCGGGACGGAGCACAATGAGCAGTTCTTC. Amino acid sequence: CSGTEHNEQFF. This chain links TRBV29-1 with TRBJ2-1, with no clear D. The CDR3 runs to 11 residues. Trimming removed 7 bases from V and 5 bases from J, with 9 bases in between. Germline V gene lookup returns CDR1 SQVTM and CDR2 ANQGSEA.

This clone showed up just once. The chain has TRBV23-1 and TRBJ2-3; D is unclear. TRBV23-1 qualifies as an ORF whose function is uncertain. CDR3 size: 17 residues. The V end lost 1 base, the J end lost 6 bases, and 20 bases lay between the germline ends. CDR3 loop: CASSQYNRDSHGDTQYF. The CDR3 nucleotides read TGCGCCAGCAGTCAATACAACCGAGACTCCCATGGGGATACGCAGTATTTT.

This clone was detected only once. Relative to the germline gene, one junction end is altered; a read error may explain this. The rearrangement links TRBV9 to TRBJ2-1; D is perhaps TRBD1 (6 bases). The CDR3 sequence is 14 residues long. Germline CDR1 is SGDLS and CDR2 is YYNGEE. CDR3 sequence reads: CASSERGSFNKQFF. The CDR3 DNA sequence: TGTGCCAGCAGCGAAAGGGGGTCGTTCAATAAGCAGTTCTTC.

This chain connects TRBV7-9 to TRBJ1-6; tentatively, D is TRBD1 (6 bases). The germline V and J ends were trimmed by 2 bases and 9 bases, with 20 bases remaining between them. Germline CDR1 reads SEHNR; CDR2 reads FQNEAQ (reference sequence). The length of the CDR3 is 17 residues. CDR3 bases: TGTGCCAGCAGCTTAAGTTCTATACAGGGCTTCTCTTCACCCCTCCACTTT. It translates to CASSLSSIQGFSSPLHF.

This sequence joins TRBV19 and TRBJ1-5, with D perhaps TRBD1 (6 bases). Looked up from germline, CDR1 is LNHDA and CDR2 is SQIVND (reference sequence). The CDR3 runs to 19 residues. V was cut by 5 bases and J by 0 bases, with 23 bases left in between. CDR3 protein: CASSSAGVTGPYSNQPQHF. CDR3 nucleotide sequence: TGTGCCAGTAGTTCGGCTGGGGTAACAGGGCCCTATAGCAATCAGCCCCAGCATTTT.

This clone was detected only once. The V gene is TRBV5-1, the J gene TRBJ2-1; D call uncertain. Germline CDR1 and CDR2: SGHRS and YFSETQ. This CDR3 is 14 amino acids long. Trimming took 2 bases from V and 6 from J, leaving 12 bases between them. The DNA of the CDR3 is TGCGCCAGCAGCTTTTCGGTTCCGGGCAATGAGCAGTTCTTC. Protein sequence: CASSFSVPGNEQFF.

This chain uses TRBV6-5 with TRBJ2-5; D tentatively fits TRBD1 or TRBD2 (6 bases each). V was clipped by 10 bases and J by 4 bases, with 16 bases between them. Germline CDR1 reads MNHEY; CDR2 reads SVGAGI. The CDR3 is made up of 13 amino acids. In DNA, the CDR3 is TGTGCCACGACTAGGGGGGTTGCAGAGACCCAGTACTTC. Amino acids: CATTRGVAETQYF.

The rearrangement joins TRBV10-3 to TRBJ1-5; D gene uncertain. The CDR3 is 15 amino acids. Germline V gene lookup returns CDR1 ENHRY and CDR2 SYGVKD. The ends were cut back, 4 bases at V and 1 base at J, with 11 bases in the middle. CDR3: CAISAGKASNQPQHF. In DNA form, the CDR3 reads TGTGCCATCAGTGCTGGCAAGGCGAGCAATCAGCCCCAGCATTTT.

J is TRBJ2-5 and V is TRBV6-1; maybe TRBD1 (5 bases). Trimming shortened V by 4 bases and J by 2 bases, and 17 bases separated the two germline ends. Germline CDR1 reads MNHNS; CDR2 reads SASEGT. The CDR3 covers 16 residues. CDR3 DNA: TGTGCCAGCAGTGGAAGGGTTGACAGTGTGCAAGAGACCCAGTACTTC. Translated, it gives CASSGRVDSVQETQYF.

This chain connects TRBV13 to TRBJ2-1, with a possible D match to TRBD1 (6 bases). The germline CDR1 and CDR2 sequences are PRHDT and FYEKMQ (reference sequence). Trimming stripped 2 bases from V and 3 bases from J, with 14 bases between. The CDR3 is made up of 16 amino acids. The CDR3 region is CASSLNGRDIYNEQFF. CDR3 nucleotides: TGTGCCAGCAGCTTAAACGGCAGGGACATCTACAATGAGCAGTTCTTC.